This T cell receptor (beta chain) was captured by sequencing in a study of CXCR3-negative and CXCR3-positive naive CD8 T cells. The study's findings and limits: Similar TRBV-TRBJ usage was seen in naive cells (both CXCR3-negative and CXCR3-positive), but memory cells differed. Naive cells that were CXCR3-positive had more hydrophobic TRB CDR3s (compared with CXCR3-negative naive cells).

This CDR3 is built from 14 residues. The germline V gene has CDR1 SGHTA and CDR2 FQGNSA. Using triplicate sorts, 250,000 to 350,000 cells were collected each time from every CD8+ T cell subset. Cells classed as naive CD8+ T cells were CD45RO-CCR7+CD27+CD95-. Remarks on this clonotype: What it binds is not known.

With UMI labels, 5' RACE was used to prepare the TRB cDNA libraries. TCRdb re-called the 5' RACE reads and gives one entry per CDR3 protein, without DNA. The sample features about 60,000 distinct CDR3 sequences, with approximately 0.8% in its top ten. Material: naive CXCR3+ CD8+ T cells from blood. Sample subset: CD45RO-CCR7+CD27+CD95- naive CD8+ T cells expressing CXCR3 (TNR3+). The chain employs TRBV7-2 and TRBJ2-7; the D call of TRBD2 rests on TCRdb alone, since no DNA is present to check it. This clonotype was sampled from a human donor in good health. Some clones in this sample may be carry-over from other donors' samples. CDR3 sequence: CASSEGPLSYEQYF.